What follows are 14 T cell receptor beta chains derived from one specimen sequenced in a study of shared clonotypes between healthy human individuals. Only in-frame clones appear in the TCRdb table, and some are missing; sequencing was by immunoSEQ multiplex PCR. The table has about 580,000 clones, about 98% seen once. Selected positively for CCR7 and CD45RO-negative, naive CD8 cells excluded terminally differentiated effector memory CD45RA+ cells. The sequenced material came from naive CD8+ T cells sorted from blood. The receptors were sampled from a man under 40 in good health.

The chain has TRBV7-9 and TRBJ2-3; TRBD1 matches 7 bases. Germline loops: CDR1 SEHNR, CDR2 FQNEAQ (reference sequence). The CDR3 contains 15 residues. With V trimmed by 1 base and J by 4 bases, 5 bases remained unmatched. In nucleotides, the CDR3 is TGTGCCAGCAGCTTAGGCACACAGGGGTCAGATACGCAGTATTTT. It translates to CASSLGTQGSDTQYF.

The chain couples TRBV5-6 to TRBJ2-7, with unresolved D. Per the germline V gene, CDR1 is SGHDT and CDR2 is YYEEEE. Trimming stripped 7 bases from V and 7 bases from J, with 6 bases between. The CDR3 consists of 9 residues. CDR3 sequence: CASLYEQYF. DNA of the CDR3: TGTGCCAGCCTATATGAGCAGTACTTC.

The rearrangement uses TRBV9 and TRBJ1-1; D uncertain. Trimming shortened V by 2 bases and J by 0 bases, and 5 bases separated the two germline ends. There are 13 residues in the CDR3. CDR1 is SGDLS and CDR2 is YYNGEE in the germline V gene. CDR3 coding DNA: TGTGCCAGCAGCGTGCAGCTGAACACTGAAGCTTTCTTT. Its translation is CASSVQLNTEAFF. The whole variable domain, filled in from reference TRBV9 and TRBJ1-1, reads DSGVTQTPKHLITATGQRVTLRCSPRSGDLSVYWYQQSLDQGLQFLIQYYNGEERAKGNILERFSAQQFPDLHSELNLSSLELGDSALYFCASSVQLNTEAFFGQGTRLTVV.

The chain has TRBV27 and TRBJ2-5, with unresolved D. Trimming left V 5 bases short and J 5 bases short, with 21 bases between. Germline loops: CDR1 MNHEY, CDR2 SMNVEV (reference sequence). The CDR3 loop spans 16 amino acids. CDR3 sequence (DNA): TGTGCCAGCAGTCCGCTTCGCCGGGCCTCAAGGGAGACCCAGTACTTC. This codes for CASSPLRRASRETQYF.

Here the CDR3 reads CASSIAATRKSYEQYF. In DNA form, the CDR3 reads TGTGCCAGTAGTATAGCCGCCACTAGAAAATCCTACGAGCAGTACTTC. The chain uses TRBV19 and TRBJ2-7; maybe TRBD2 (5 bases). Germline values: CDR1 LNHDA, CDR2 SQIVND (reference sequence). CDR3 length equals 16 residues. V was trimmed by 1 base and J by 1 base, leaving 14 bases between them.

The chain employs TRBV10-3 and TRBJ2-7, with D possibly matching TRBD2 (6 bases). This CDR3 is built from 18 residues. The V gene lost 0 bases and the J gene lost 2 bases, with 20 bases spanning the gap. CDR1 is ENHRY, CDR2 SYGVKD, per germline. The CDR3 coding sequence is TGTGCCATCAGTGAGTCGATCACTGAGCGCGGGAACCCCTACGAGCAGTACTTC. This gives the protein CAISESITERGNPYEQYF.

The chain recombines TRBV16 with TRBJ1-2; the match to TRBD1 covers 10 bases. The CDR3 extends over 12 amino acids. Germline V gene lookup returns CDR1 KGHSY and CDR2 FQNENV. After removal of 10 bases from V and 6 bases from J, the junction contained 5 bases not matched to a gene. The DNA for the CDR3 is TGTGCCACTCGAGGGACAGGGGATGGCTACACCTTC. Translation: CATRGTGDGYTF.

J is TRBJ2-2 and V is TRBV9; D is possibly TRBD1 or TRBD2 (5 bases each). With 3 bases removed from V and 7 bases from J, the gap between germline ends came to 10 bases. The CDR3 extends over 13 amino acids. The germline CDR1 and CDR2 sequences are SGDLS and YYNGEE. CDR3: CASSDSGGGELFF. For the CDR3, the DNA is TGTGCCAGCAGCGATTCTGGGGGCGGGGAGCTGTTTTTT.

The chain has TRBV9 and TRBJ2-3, with TRBD2 matching 15 bases. V gave up 3 bases and J gave up 5 bases; unmatched junction bases: 4. This CDR3 has 16 amino acids. Germline values: CDR1 SGDLS, CDR2 YYNGEE. The DNA for the CDR3 is TGTGCCAGCAGCGCGGGGACTAGCGGGAGGTTAGATACGCAGTATTTT. Protein product: CASSAGTSGRLDTQYF.

This chain uses TRBV4-1 with TRBJ2-3; no clear D. CDR3 length: 15 residues. Germline V gene data show CDR1 as MGHRA and CDR2 as YSYEKL. V dropped 2 bases and J dropped 3 bases, with 12 bases sitting between them. The CDR3 coding sequence is TGCGCCAGCAGCCAAAAGAAAGGGCGAACAGATACGCAGTATTTT. Translation: CASSQKKGRTDTQYF.

The V and J genes are TRBV7-9 and TRBJ2-3; 8 bases agree with TRBD1. Trimming took 5 bases from V and 4 from J; bases not matched to a gene: 11. The germline V gene has CDR1 SEHNR and CDR2 FQNEAQ (reference sequence). CDR3 length: 16 amino acids. The CDR3 region is CASSRTGSAPADTQYF. The CDR3, as DNA: TGTGCCAGCAGCAGGACAGGGTCGGCGCCAGCAGATACGCAGTATTTT.

The genes are TRBV4-1 and TRBJ2-1; D is unclear. V shed 0 bases and J shed 8 bases, with 5 bases lying between them. Germline lookup yields CDR1 MGHRA and CDR2 YSYEKL. The CDR3 length is 12 residues. This chain's CDR3 is CASSQESYEQFF. CDR3 in DNA: TGCGCCAGCAGCCAAGAGTCCTATGAGCAGTTCTTC.

The chain uses TRBV2 and TRBJ2-1, with a weak D call TRBD2 (6 bases). Germline V gene lookup returns CDR1 SNHLY and CDR2 FYNNEI. V dropped 3 bases and J dropped 10 bases, with 22 bases sitting between them. The CDR3 is made up of 16 amino acids. The DNA of the CDR3 is TGTGCCAGCAGTGACCCTAGCGCGGGCCAGGTAGGGGAGCAGTTCTTC. Amino acid sequence: CASSDPSAGQVGEQFF.

This chain joins TRBV11-3 and TRBJ2-7, with 9 bases that match TRBD1. Per germline, CDR1 SGHNT and CDR2 YENEEA. Germline trimming cut 3 bases from V and 5 bases from J; bases unmatched to any gene: 2. The CDR3 contains 13 residues. In DNA form, the CDR3 reads TGTGCCAGCAGCTTTTGGACAGGGGACGAGCAGTACTTC. Amino acid sequence: CASSFWTGDEQYF.